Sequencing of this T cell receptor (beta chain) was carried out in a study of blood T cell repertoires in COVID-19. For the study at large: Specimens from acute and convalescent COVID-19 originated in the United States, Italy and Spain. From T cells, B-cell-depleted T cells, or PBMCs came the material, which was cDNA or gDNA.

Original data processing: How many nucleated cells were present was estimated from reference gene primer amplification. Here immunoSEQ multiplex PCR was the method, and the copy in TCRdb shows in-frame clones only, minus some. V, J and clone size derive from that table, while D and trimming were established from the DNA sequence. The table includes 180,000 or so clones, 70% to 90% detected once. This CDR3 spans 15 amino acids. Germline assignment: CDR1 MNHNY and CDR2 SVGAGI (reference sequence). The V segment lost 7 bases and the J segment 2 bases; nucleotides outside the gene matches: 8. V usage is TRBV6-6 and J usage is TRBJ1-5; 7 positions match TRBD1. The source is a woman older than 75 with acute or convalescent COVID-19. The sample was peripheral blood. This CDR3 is CASKGRTGRNQPQHF. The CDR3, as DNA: TGTGCCAGCAAGGGCCGGACAGGACGCAATCAGCCCCAGCATTTT.